This T cell receptor beta chain was recovered during a study of T-cell memory formation after mild COVID-19. Study conclusions and caveats: Clones shrinking between day 15 and 85 showed a balanced CD4/CD8 split, and those that grew later tilted toward CD4+. Memory cells collected pre-infection included some clones that later responded, suggesting cross-reactive memory joined. Of the contracting clones, CD4+ ones lay mainly in CM and EM, and CD8+ ones in EMRA.

TCRdb itself ran the 5' RACE reads through MiXCR, one entry per CDR3 protein. The repertoire holds 560,000 or so distinct CDR3 sequences, with 17% as singletons. In regard to this clonotype: Its antigen is not known.

V trimming: 0 bases; J trimming: 3 bases; junction bases outside the gene matches: 12. CDR1 is DFQATT and CDR2 is SNEGSKA in the germline V gene (reference sequence). CDR3 size: 19 residues. V and J are TRBV20-1 and TRBJ2-1; TRBD2 matches at 12 bases. This TCR came from an adult woman who had mild COVID-19 (a few samples of this study predate the infection). Cell type and time point are not known. Material: PBMCs or a T cell subset sorted from them (not recorded which). The CDR3: CSARDRLAGDLRLYNEQFF. The CDR3 DNA sequence: TGCAGTGCTAGAGATAGACTAGCGGGAGACTTACGACTCTACAATGAGCAGTTCTTC.